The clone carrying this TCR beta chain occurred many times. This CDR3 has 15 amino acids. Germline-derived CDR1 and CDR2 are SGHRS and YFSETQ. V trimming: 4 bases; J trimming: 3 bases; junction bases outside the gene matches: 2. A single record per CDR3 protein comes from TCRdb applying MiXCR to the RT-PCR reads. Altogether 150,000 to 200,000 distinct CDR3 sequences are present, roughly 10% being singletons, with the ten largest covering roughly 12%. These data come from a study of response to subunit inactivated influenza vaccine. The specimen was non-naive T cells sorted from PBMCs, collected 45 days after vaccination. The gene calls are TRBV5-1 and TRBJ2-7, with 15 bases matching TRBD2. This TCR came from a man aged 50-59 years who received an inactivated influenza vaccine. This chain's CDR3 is CASSPGLAGGYEQYF. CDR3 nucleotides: TGCGCCAGCAGCCCGGGACTAGCGGGGGGCTACGAGCAGTACTTC.